Listed below are T cell receptor beta chains from one sample, sequenced in a study of cytomegalovirus exposure and HLA in healthy donors. Here immunoSEQ multiplex PCR was the method, and the copy in TCRdb shows in-frame clones only, minus some. The sample carries under 250,000 clones, around 76% recorded once. Sequencing was performed on PBMCs. These receptors were collected from a man in his thirties or forties in good health and CMV-seronegative. Each CDR3 is given with its conserved first and last residue. The order of the fields is V gene, D gene, J gene, clone size, CDR3 protein, CDR3 DNA. A D gene is named only where the DNA matches it firmly. Some rows mark clone size as missing; the rest say once, few, many or name a class of expanded clone.

TRBV5-1,NA,TRBJ1-2,few,CASSLEAGALGGYTF,TGCGCCAGCAGCTTGGAGGCAGGGGCCCTTGGGGGCTACACCTTC
TRBV6-5,TRBD1,TRBJ1-3,NA,CASKTGGGNTIYF,TGTGCCAGCAAAACAGGGGGGGGAAACACCATATATTTT
TRBV29-1,TRBD2,TRBJ2-2,NA,CSASGSTGELFF,TGCAGCGCTAGCGGGAGCACCGGGGAGCTGTTTTTT
TRBV5-4,NA,TRBJ1-1,NA,CASSLTGNTEASF,TGTGCCAGCAGCTTGACGGGGAACACTGAAGCTTCCTTT
TRBV4-1,NA,TRBJ2-4,NA,CASSIQPRDIQYF,TGCGCCAGCAGCATACAACCCAGGGACATTCAGTACTTC
TRBV30,NA,TRBJ2-3,NA,CAWSVLTGTSTDTQYF,TGTGCCTGGAGTGTATTGACAGGAACTAGCACAGATACGCAGTATTTT
TRBV14,NA,TRBJ1-6,NA,CASSQEQGPWSPLHF,TGTGCCAGCAGCCAAGAACAGGGCCCTTGGTCACCCCTCCACTTT
TRBV4-1,TRBD1,TRBJ1-1,NA,CASSSGLIGQGNTEAFF,TGCGCCAGCAGCTCGGGGTTGATTGGACAGGGGAACACTGAAGCTTTCTTT
TRBV27,NA,TRBJ2-7,NA,CASSRRGGTSSAYEQYF,TGTGCCAGCAGCCGCCGGGGCGGGACTTCTTCGGCCTACGAGCAGTACTTC
TRBV9,TRBD1,TRBJ2-1,few,CASSVGIAGQGSNEQFF,TGTGCCAGCAGCGTAGGTATTGCGGGACAGGGGTCCAATGAGCAGTTCTTC
TRBV5-1,TRBD2,TRBJ2-5,once,CASSWGLAGPPGQETQYF,TGCGCCAGCAGCTGGGGACTAGCGGGACCCCCGGGGCAAGAGACCCAGTACTTC
TRBV25-1,TRBD1,TRBJ1-4,NA,CASSESGQYNEKLFF,TGTGCCAGCAGTGAATCGGGACAGTATAATGAAAAACTGTTTTTT
TRBV10-3,TRBD2,TRBJ2-5,NA,CAISESRAGGETQYF,TGTGCCATCAGTGAGTCTCGGGCGGGAGGGGAGACCCAGTACTTC
TRBV5-4,TRBD2,TRBJ2-1,few,CASSFPAGLRDEQFF,TGTGCCAGCAGCTTCCCAGCGGGACTCCGGGATGAGCAGTTCTTC
TRBV19,TRBD2,TRBJ2-5,NA,CASSELAIGETQYF,TGTGCCAGTAGCGAACTAGCGATAGGGGAGACCCAGTACTTC
TRBV11-2,TRBD2,TRBJ2-1,NA,CASSLGGLVYNEQFF,TGTGCCAGCAGCTTAGGCGGACTAGTTTACAATGAGCAGTTCTTC
TRBV9,TRBD2,TRBJ2-7,NA,CASSPWASGGPYEQYF,TGTGCCAGCAGCCCTTGGGCTAGCGGGGGTCCCTACGAGCAGTACTTC
TRBV7-9,NA,TRBJ1-4,NA,CASSSRGGGGEKLFF,TGTGCCAGCAGCTCCCGCGGCGGGGGTGGAGAAAAACTGTTTTTT
TRBV7-9,NA,TRBJ1-1,NA,CASSLAAGAATEAFF,TGTGCCAGCAGCTTAGCCGCAGGGGCCGCCACTGAAGCTTTCTTT
TRBV25-1,NA,TRBJ2-5,NA,CASSEFITFTGETQYF,TGTGCCAGCAGTGAATTTATAACCTTCACGGGAGAGACCCAGTACTTC
TRBV30,NA,TRBJ2-1,NA,CAWSVPTRSEQFF,TGTGCCTGGAGTGTACCCACTAGAAGTGAGCAGTTCTTC